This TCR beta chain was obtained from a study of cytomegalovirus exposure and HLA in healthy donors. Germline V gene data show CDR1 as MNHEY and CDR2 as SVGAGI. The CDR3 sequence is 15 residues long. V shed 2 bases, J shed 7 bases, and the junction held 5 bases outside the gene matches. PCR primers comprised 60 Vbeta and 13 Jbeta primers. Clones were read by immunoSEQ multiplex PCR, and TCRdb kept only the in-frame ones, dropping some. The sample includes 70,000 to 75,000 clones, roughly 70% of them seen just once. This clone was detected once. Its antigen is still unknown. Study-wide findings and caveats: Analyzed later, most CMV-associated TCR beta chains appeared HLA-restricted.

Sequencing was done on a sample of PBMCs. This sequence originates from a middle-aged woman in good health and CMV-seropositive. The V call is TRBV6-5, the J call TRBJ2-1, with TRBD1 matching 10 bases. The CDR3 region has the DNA TGTGCCAGCAGTTACGACAGGGGGCTGTGGAATGAGCAGTTCTTC. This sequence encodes CASSYDRGLWNEQFF.